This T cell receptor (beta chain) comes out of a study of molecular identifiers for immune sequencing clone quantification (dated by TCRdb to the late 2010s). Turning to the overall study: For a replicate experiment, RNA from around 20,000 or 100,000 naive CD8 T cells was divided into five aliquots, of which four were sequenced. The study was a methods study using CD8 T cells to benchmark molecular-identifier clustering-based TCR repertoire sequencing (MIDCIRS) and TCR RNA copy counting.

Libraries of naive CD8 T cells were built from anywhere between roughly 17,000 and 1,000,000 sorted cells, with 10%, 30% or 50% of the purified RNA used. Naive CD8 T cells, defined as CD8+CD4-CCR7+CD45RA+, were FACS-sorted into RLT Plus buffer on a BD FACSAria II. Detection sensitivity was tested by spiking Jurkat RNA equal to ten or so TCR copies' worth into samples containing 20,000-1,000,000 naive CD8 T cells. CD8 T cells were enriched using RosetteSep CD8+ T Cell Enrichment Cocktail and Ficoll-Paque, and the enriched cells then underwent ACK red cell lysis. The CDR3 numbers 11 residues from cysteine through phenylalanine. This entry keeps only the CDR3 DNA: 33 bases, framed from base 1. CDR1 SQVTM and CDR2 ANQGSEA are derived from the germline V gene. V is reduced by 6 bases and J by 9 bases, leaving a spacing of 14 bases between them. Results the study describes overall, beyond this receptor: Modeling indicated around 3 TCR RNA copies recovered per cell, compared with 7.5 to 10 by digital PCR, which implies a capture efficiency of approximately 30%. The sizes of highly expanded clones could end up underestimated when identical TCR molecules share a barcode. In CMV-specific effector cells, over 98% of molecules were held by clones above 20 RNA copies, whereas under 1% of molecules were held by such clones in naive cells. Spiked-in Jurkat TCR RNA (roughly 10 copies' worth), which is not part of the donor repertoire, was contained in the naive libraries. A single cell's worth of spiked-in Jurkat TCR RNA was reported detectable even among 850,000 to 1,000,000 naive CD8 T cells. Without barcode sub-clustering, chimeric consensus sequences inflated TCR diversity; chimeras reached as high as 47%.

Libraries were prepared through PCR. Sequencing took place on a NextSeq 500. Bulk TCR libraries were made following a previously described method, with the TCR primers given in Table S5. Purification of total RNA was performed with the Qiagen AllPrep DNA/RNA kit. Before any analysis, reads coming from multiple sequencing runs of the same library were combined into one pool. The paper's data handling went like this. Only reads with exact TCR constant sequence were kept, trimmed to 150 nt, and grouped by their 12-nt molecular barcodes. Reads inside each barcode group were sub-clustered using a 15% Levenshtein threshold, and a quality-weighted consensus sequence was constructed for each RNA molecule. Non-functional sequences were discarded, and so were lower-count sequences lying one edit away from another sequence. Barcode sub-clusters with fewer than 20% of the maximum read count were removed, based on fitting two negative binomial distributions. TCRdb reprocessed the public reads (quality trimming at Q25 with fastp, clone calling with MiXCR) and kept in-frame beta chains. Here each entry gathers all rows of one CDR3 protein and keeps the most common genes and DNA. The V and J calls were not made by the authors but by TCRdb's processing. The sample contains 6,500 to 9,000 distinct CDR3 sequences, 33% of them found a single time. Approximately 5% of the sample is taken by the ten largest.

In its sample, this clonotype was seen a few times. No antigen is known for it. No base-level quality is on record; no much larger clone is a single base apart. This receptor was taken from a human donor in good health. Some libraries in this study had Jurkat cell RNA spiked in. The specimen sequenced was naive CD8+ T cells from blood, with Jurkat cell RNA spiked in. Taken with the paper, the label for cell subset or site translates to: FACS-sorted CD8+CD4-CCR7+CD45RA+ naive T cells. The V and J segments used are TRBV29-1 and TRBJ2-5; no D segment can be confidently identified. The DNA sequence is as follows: TGCAGCGTACATTTGGGTGAGGCCCAGTACTTC. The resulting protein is CSVHLGEAQYF.